Below are 10 T cell receptor beta chains sequenced from a single sample in a study of blood T cells in healthy people across ages. Combining a sample-barcoded 5' primer with a J-beta primer mix, a second PCR ran for about 6 to 12 cycles. TCRdb used MiXCR to reprocess the 5' RACE reads, holding one entry per CDR3 protein. This table holds about 680,000 distinct CDR3 sequences, approximately 49% found once. The sequencing input was blood. The receptors stem from a woman in her sixties in good health.

This clonotype was seen only a few times. V gene TRBV20-1 combines with J gene TRBJ2-5, with D possibly being TRBD2 (6 bases). The germline V gene has CDR1 DFQATT and CDR2 SNEGSKA (reference sequence). The CDR3 covers 16 residues. V was trimmed by 1 base and J by 5 bases, leaving 20 bases between them. CDR3 protein: CSARGPIWRAGETQYF. CDR3 nucleotides: TGCAGTGCTAGAGGCCCGATCTGGAGGGCAGGGGAGACCCAGTACTTC.

J is TRBJ2-1 and V is TRBV12-3 or TRBV12-4, with TRBD1 as a possible D gene (6 bases). This CDR3 has 14 amino acids. Trimming removed 1 base at V and 8 bases at J, with 12 bases between. DNA for the CDR3: TGTGCCAGCAGTTTAGATCCAGGGGCCGATGAGCAGTTCTTC. This gives the protein CASSLDPGADEQFF.

CDR3: CASSFRTPSGANVLTF. For the CDR3, the DNA is TGTGCCAGCAGCTTCCGGACACCCTCTGGGGCCAACGTCCTGACTTTC. The chain uses TRBV7-3 and TRBJ2-6; tentative D call: TRBD1 (5 bases). CDR3 length: 16 residues. V dropped 3 bases and J dropped 0 bases, with 9 bases sitting between them. The germline V gene has CDR1 SGHTA and CDR2 FQGTGA.

The chain has TRBV20-1 and TRBJ1-1; D unresolved. The CDR3 totals 14 residues. Per the germline V gene, CDR1 is DFQATT and CDR2 is SNEGSKA (reference sequence). V dropped 0 bases and J dropped 1 base, with 9 bases sitting between them. CDR3 nucleotide sequence: TGCAGTGCTAGAGATCAGAGGGCGAACACTGAAGCTTTCTTT. Its translation: CSARDQRANTEAFF.

As concerns this clonotype: With a much larger clone just one base away, this may be a read error. The chain couples TRBV9 to TRBJ2-7, with 8 bases aligning to TRBD1. The CDR3 consists of 14 residues. The V gene's germline CDR1 is SGDLS and CDR2 YYNGEE. Trimming at V came to 0 bases and at J to 7 bases, leaving 6 bases not matched to a gene. The CDR3 reads CASSVGTGRNEQYF. CDR3 in DNA: TGTGCCAGCAGCGTAGGGACAGGGAGGAATGAGCAGTACTTC.

Only a few counts were recorded for this clonotype. The rearrangement uses TRBV12-3 or TRBV12-4 and TRBJ1-2, with a tentative D call TRBD1 (5 bases). Between the trimmed V and J ends, which lost 4 bases and 1 base, there was a span of 16 bases. This CDR3 comprises 16 residues. As DNA, the CDR3 is TGTGCCAGCAGTTCACTCGACAGAGCCTTTAACTATGGCTACACCTTC. Protein sequence: CASSSLDRAFNYGYTF.

This chain uses TRBV10-3 with TRBJ2-3; 11 bases align to TRBD1. The V segment lost 2 bases and the J segment 4 bases; nucleotides outside the gene matches: 2. This CDR3 comprises 15 residues. Germline CDR1 is ENHRY and CDR2 is SYGVKD. The CDR3 bases are TGTGCCATCAGTGAGCCGGGACAGGGGGCAGATACGCAGTATTTT. It codes for CAISEPGQGADTQYF.

This clonotype was counted only a few times. The rearrangement uses TRBV4-2 and TRBJ2-1; 10 bases fit TRBD2. With V trimmed by 1 base and J by 6 bases, 3 bases remained unmatched. Germline V lookup: CDR1 LGHNA, CDR2 YNFKEQ. The CDR3 contains 15 residues. Written as DNA, the CDR3 is TGTGCCAGCAGCCAAGGAGGGACTAGCGCCAATGAGCAGTTCTTC. Protein: CASSQGGTSANEQFF.

This chain joins TRBV7-2 and TRBJ1-1; D perhaps matches TRBD1 (6 bases). The CDR3 contains 14 residues. Trimming took off 2 bases at V and 5 bases at J, with 12 bases between the two ends. Germline loops: CDR1 SGHTA, CDR2 FQGNSA. In DNA, the CDR3 is TGTGCCAGCAGCTTAAAGGGGGAGAGGACTGAAGCTTTCTTT. This gives the protein CASSLKGERTEAFF.

The V call is TRBV7-2, the J call TRBJ2-5; D ambiguous. The closer fit of TRBJ2-4 to the DNA end suggests the J call may be wrong. The germline V gene has CDR1 SGHTA and CDR2 FQGNSA. The CDR3 has 18 amino acids. The CDR3 DNA sequence: TGTGCCAGCAGCGATCAGCTGAGCGCTCAAGCACGGCGGAACATTCAGTACTTC. Amino acids: CASSDQLSAQARRNIQYF.